The clone carrying this T cell receptor beta chain was counted between two and nine times. Trimming cost V 2 bases and J 13 bases; bases outside gene matches: 6. Germline V lookup: CDR1 MNHEY, CDR2 SVGEGT. The CDR3 is 14 residues long. Library preparation (for TCRbeta) was performed with unique molecular identifiers. TCRdb re-called the PCR reads through MiXCR, storing one row per CDR3 protein. The sample carries some 520,000 distinct CDR3 sequences, approximately 32% recorded once. This entry belongs to a study of T-cell reconstitution after alpha-beta-depleted transplantation in children. The sequencing here drew on PBMCs from the stem cell graft donor, taken from the stem cell graft. The source is a human donor who donated a stem cell graft to a child with aplastic anemia. V gene TRBV6-2 or TRBV6-3 combines with J gene TRBJ2-1, with TRBD2 matching over 12 bases. CDR3 in DNA: TGTGCCAGCAGTTACCAGACTAGCGGGAGCCCTCAGTTCTTC. Protein: CASSYQTSGSPQFF.